A single sample gave rise to the 7 T cell receptor beta chains below, sequenced in a study of T cell responses to AZD1222 COVID-19 vaccine. TCRdb's copy holds only in-frame clones and misses some; the assay was immunoSEQ multiplex PCR. The repertoire includes 45,000 to 50,000 clones, approximately 89% of them detected once, and 5.3% sits in the top ten. The material was peripheral blood, obtained 28 days after the second AZD1222 dose. All receptors come from an adult who received the AZD1222 COVID-19 vaccine.

The J gene is TRBJ2-5, the V gene TRBV19; maybe TRBD2 (7 bases). CDR1 LNHDA and CDR2 SQIVND come from the germline V gene (reference sequence). The CDR3 covers 14 residues. V was shortened by 4 bases and J by 5 bases, with 14 bases between the two germline ends. The CDR3 DNA reads TGTGCCAGTAGTACCTCGGGGGGCCGGGAGACCCAGTACTTC. Amino acids: CASSTSGGRETQYF.

The chain combines TRBV12-3 or TRBV12-4 with TRBJ2-3; D is unclear. The V end was cut by 8 bases, the J end by 5 bases, with 14 bases between. The CDR3 sequence is 13 residues long. CDR3 amino acids: CASGRTRQDTQYF. CDR3 DNA: TGTGCCAGCGGCAGGACCCGCCAAGATACGCAGTATTTT.

This sequence joins TRBV6-5 and TRBJ1-1; 7 bases fit TRBD1. CDR1 and CDR2 (germline): MNHEY, SVGAGI. J was trimmed by 3 bases and V by 6 bases; bases with no gene match: 4. CDR3 length: 13 residues. The CDR3 nucleotides are TGTGCCAGCAGCCTTACAGGGGACACTGAAGCTTTCTTT. It translates to CASSLTGDTEAFF.

This rearrangement joins TRBV6-1 to TRBJ1-1, with no clear D. V dropped 0 bases and J dropped 8 bases, with 10 bases sitting between them. The germline V gene has CDR1 MNHNS and CDR2 SASEGT. The CDR3 is made up of 13 amino acids. The CDR3: CASSEAPGPEAFF. CDR3 DNA: TGTGCCAGCAGTGAAGCACCGGGCCCCGAAGCTTTCTTT.

The rearrangement joins TRBV3-1 (or the pseudogene TRBV3-2) to TRBJ2-3, with D possibly TRBD2 on 6 matching bases. Germline V gene lookup returns CDR1 LGHDT and CDR2 YNNKEL (reference sequence). V was clipped by 4 bases and J by 2 bases, with 16 bases between them. The CDR3 has 16 residues. CDR3 protein: CASSPVSGSFTDTQYF. In DNA, the CDR3 is TGTGCCAGCAGCCCGGTTAGCGGAAGCTTCACAGATACGCAGTATTTT.

The genes are TRBV5-4 and TRBJ2-7, with D perhaps TRBD2 (7 bases). Trimming removed 2 bases at V and 6 bases at J, with 12 bases between. This CDR3 has 13 amino acids. Germline CDR1 reads SGHNT; CDR2 reads YYREEE (reference sequence). The CDR3 sequence: CASSFKGGSEQYF. CDR3 DNA: TGTGCCAGCAGCTTCAAGGGGGGGAGCGAGCAGTACTTC. Supplemented by reference TRBV5-4 and TRBJ2-7, the full variable domain reads ETGVTQSPTHLIKTRGQQVTLRCSSQSGHNTVSWYQQALGQGPQFIFQYYREEENGRGNFPPRFSGLQFPNYSSELNVNALELDDSALYLCASSFKGGSEQYFGPGTRLTVT.

This clone showed up just once. The J gene is TRBJ1-4, the V gene TRBV9; a weak D match, TRBD1 (5 bases). V lost 0 bases to trimming and J lost 5 bases, with 14 bases between them. The CDR3 contains 16 residues. Germline V gene lookup returns CDR1 SGDLS and CDR2 YYNGEE. DNA of the CDR3: TGTGCCAGCAGCGTAGGAGGTGCAGGGAGCAATGAAAAACTGTTTTTT. This translates into CASSVGGAGSNEKLFF.